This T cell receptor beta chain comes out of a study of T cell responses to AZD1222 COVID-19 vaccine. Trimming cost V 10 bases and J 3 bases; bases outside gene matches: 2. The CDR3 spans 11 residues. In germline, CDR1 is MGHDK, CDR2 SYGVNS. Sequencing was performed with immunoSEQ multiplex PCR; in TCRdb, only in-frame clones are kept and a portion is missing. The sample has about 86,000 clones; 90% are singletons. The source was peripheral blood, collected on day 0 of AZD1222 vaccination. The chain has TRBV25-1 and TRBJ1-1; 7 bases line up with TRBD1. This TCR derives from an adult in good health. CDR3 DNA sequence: TGTGCCAATGACAGGGACACTGAAGCTTTCTTT. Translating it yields CANDRDTEAFF.